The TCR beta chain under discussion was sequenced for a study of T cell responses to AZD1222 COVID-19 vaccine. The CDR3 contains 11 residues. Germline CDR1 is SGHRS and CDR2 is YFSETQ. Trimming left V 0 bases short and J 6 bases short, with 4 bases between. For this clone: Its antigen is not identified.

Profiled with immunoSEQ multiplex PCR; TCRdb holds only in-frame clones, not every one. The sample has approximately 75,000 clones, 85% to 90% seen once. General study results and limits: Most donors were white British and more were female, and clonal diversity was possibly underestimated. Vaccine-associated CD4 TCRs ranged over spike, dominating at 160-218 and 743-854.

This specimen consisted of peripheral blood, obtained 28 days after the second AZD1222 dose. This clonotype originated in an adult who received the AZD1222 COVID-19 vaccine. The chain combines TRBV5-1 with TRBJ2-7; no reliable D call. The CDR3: CASSLGGEQYF. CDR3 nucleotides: TGCGCCAGCAGCTTGGGTGGCGAGCAGTACTTC.